This is a list of T cell receptor beta chains from one sample in a study of human T cells and chemical hapten exposure. One entry per CDR3 protein results from TCRdb running MiXCR on the RACE reads. Of 370,000 or so distinct CDR3 sequences detected, nearly 5% appear once; the ten largest clones hold under 2.5%. This specimen was whole blood, taken in connection with sensitization to the hapten diphenylcyclopropenone (DPC). Receptors originate from a woman aged 45-59 years with alopecia areata. Some clones in this sample may be carry-over from other donors' samples. CDR3s include the opening cysteine and the closing phenylalanine or tryptophan. The D gene is left open where the match is weak. Clone sizes are given selectively: once, few, many, or a class where the clone is expanded.

>TRBV18|few|TRBJ2-1|NA
TGTGCCAGCTCACCAGAACTCCTGTACAATGAGCAGTTCTTC
CASSPELLYNEQFF
>TRBV9|many|TRBJ2-5|NA
TGTGCCAGCAGCGTAGCCCCCCGGGACCAAGAGACCCAGTACTTC
CASSVAPRDQETQYF
>TRBV14|few|TRBJ2-5|TRBD1
TGTGCCAGCAGCCAAGAGAGGGGGCGAGAGACCCAGTACTTC
CASSQERGRETQYF
>TRBV5-1|few|TRBJ2-5|NA
TGCGCCAGCAGCTTCAGGGGAAGCCAAGAGACCCAGTACTTC
CASSFRGSQETQYF
>TRBV27|NA|TRBJ1-2|NA
TGTGCCAGCAGTTTATCGTCTACTAACTATGGCTACACCTTC
CASSLSSTNYGYTF
>TRBV10-3|NA|TRBJ1-2|NA
TGTGCCATCAGTGACAGGTCAGGGGATGGCTACACCTTC
CAISDRSGDGYTF
>TRBV12-5|many|TRBJ1-5|NA
TGTGCTAGTGGTTTGGTAACAGACAATCAGCCCCAGCATTTT
CASGLVTDNQPQHF
>TRBV6-1|few|TRBJ1-5|NA
TGTGCCAGCAGTGAAGAGACAGGCTACAATCAGCCCCAGCATTTT
CASSEETGYNQPQHF
>TRBV4-2|many|TRBJ2-7|TRBD2
TGTGCCAGCAGCCAGAGCGGGAGCACCCACGAGCAGTACTTC
CASSQSGSTHEQYF
>TRBV12-3/TRBV12-4|few|TRBJ2-7|NA
TGTGCCAGCAGCTTCGGGACCCACCACCGGGTGGGCGAGCAGTACTTC
CASSFGTHHRVGEQYF
>TRBV6-5|many|TRBJ1-1|TRBD1
TGTGCCAGCAGCCACCAGGGACAGGAAGCTTTCTTT
CASSHQGQEAFF
>TRBV2|many|TRBJ2-7|NA
TGTGCCAGCGTCCTAGGAGGAGGAAGCGAGCAGTACTTC
CASVLGGGSEQYF
>TRBV6-2/TRBV6-3|few|TRBJ1-2|NA
TGTGCCAGCAGTTCCATCTTTGAAGGCCACTATGGCTACACCTTC
CASSSIFEGHYGYTF
>TRBV12-3/TRBV12-4|many|TRBJ1-4|TRBD1
TGTGCCAGCAGTTTTCCAGGGGGTAATGAAAAACTGTTTTTT
CASSFPGGNEKLFF
>TRBV6-6|NA|TRBJ1-4|TRBD1
TGTGCCAGCAGTCCGGGACAGACCCGTGAAAAACTGTTTTTT
CASSPGQTREKLFF
>TRBV2|few|TRBJ2-7|NA
TGTGCCAGTCTAAGGGACGCGCAGTACTTC
CASLRDAQYF
>TRBV13|many|TRBJ2-1|NA
TGTGCCAGCAGCCAAGGGGGGGCTACCTACAATGAGCAGTTCTTC
CASSQGGATYNEQFF
>TRBV7-8|few|TRBJ2-1|TRBD2
TGTGCCAGCAGCTTAGGCGCCGGACTAGCTGGTTTACAAGTCGATGAGCAGTTCTTC
CASSLGAGLAGLQVDEQFF
>TRBV7-2|many|TRBJ2-7|TRBD2
TGTGCCAGCAGCTCTCTACTAAGCGGGGGGCGTGACGAGCAGTACTTC
CASSSLLSGGRDEQYF
>TRBV20-1|many|TRBJ2-3|TRBD1
TGCAGTGCTCGTCGACAGGGGCCAAGCACAGATACGCAGTATTTT
CSARRQGPSTDTQYF
>TRBV23-1|few|TRBJ1-6|TRBD1
TGCGCCAGCATCCGGGGAGGGGGCAATCCGAACAATTCACCCCTCCACTTT
CASIRGGGNPNNSPLHF
>TRBV20-1|NA|TRBJ2-3|NA
TGCAGTGCTAGAGCCTCCAACACAGATACGCAGTATTTT
CSARASNTDTQYF
>TRBV21-1|many|TRBJ2-3|NA
TGTGCCAGCAGCAATTTAATTAGCGGGAGCGTGATGACAGATACGCAGTATTTT
CASSNLISGSVMTDTQYF
>TRBV20-1|many|TRBJ1-5|NA
TGCAGTGCTAGAGTCTCTTTCTCTCAGCCCCAGCATTTT
CSARVSFSQPQHF
>TRBV14|NA|TRBJ2-5|NA
TGTGCCAGCAGCGCGGCAAGTCCGGAGGAGACCCAGTACTTC
CASSAASPEETQYF
>TRBV29-1|few|TRBJ2-7|TRBD1
TGCAGCGTCTTGACAGGGGGAGACGAGCAGTACTTC
CSVLTGGDEQYF